Shown below are 14 T cell receptor beta chains from a single sample sequenced in a study of cytomegalovirus exposure and HLA in healthy donors. The PCR was carried out with 60 Vbeta primers and 13 Jbeta primers. Clones were sequenced by immunoSEQ multiplex PCR, and TCRdb holds only the in-frame ones, with some missing. The repertoire holds roughly 100,000 clones, 70% to 80% seen once, with approximately 2.2% in the top ten. Input material: PBMCs. All receptors derive from a man younger than 40 in good health and CMV-seronegative.

This clone has just a few counts. This chain connects TRBV6-5 to TRBJ2-1; 9 nucleotides match TRBD2. CDR1 is MNHEY and CDR2 is SVGAGI in the germline V gene. The CDR3 is made up of 12 amino acids. V gave up 5 bases and J gave up 9 bases; unmatched junction bases: 2. CDR3 sequence reads: CASSETSGEQFF. Written as DNA, the CDR3 is TGTGCCAGCAGTGAGACTAGCGGTGAGCAGTTCTTC.

This sequence joins TRBV13 and TRBJ1-1; D might be TRBD1 (5 bases). In germline, CDR1 is PRHDT, CDR2 FYEKMQ (reference sequence). V gave up 2 bases and J gave up 6 bases, with 13 bases separating them. The CDR3 is 14 residues long. In DNA form, the CDR3 reads TGTGCCAGCAGCTTACTGGAGGGGAAGCCTGAAGCTTTCTTT. As protein: CASSLLEGKPEAFF.

The chain uses TRBV19 and TRBJ1-1; 7 bases are shared with TRBD1. This CDR3 is 13 amino acids long. Unmatched junction bases numbered 8, after V lost 3 bases and J lost 10 bases. CDR1 is LNHDA and CDR2 is SQIVND in the germline V gene (reference sequence). The CDR3 DNA reads TGTGCCAGTAGTATTCTACAGGGGATTGTAGCTTTCTTT. Its translation: CASSILQGIVAFF.

J is TRBJ1-1 and V is TRBV6-1, with no clear D. The V gene's germline CDR1 is MNHNS and CDR2 SASEGT. Trimming removed 6 bases at V and 4 bases at J, with 12 bases between. The CDR3 extends over 13 amino acids. CDR3 sequence reads: CASSVTSPTEAFF. CDR3 bases: TGTGCCAGCAGCGTAACATCACCCACTGAAGCTTTCTTT.

This chain uses TRBV28 with TRBJ2-7, with TRBD2 identical over 7 bases. The junction had 22 bases not matched to a gene; V was cut back by 5 bases and J by 0 bases. Germline-derived CDR1 and CDR2 are MDHEN and SYDVKM. The CDR3 length is 20 residues. The CDR3: CASSPSLWEGVGGSSYEQYF. The CDR3 coding sequence is TGTGCCAGCAGTCCCTCCCTTTGGGAAGGAGTCGGCGGGAGCTCCTACGAGCAGTACTTC.

The V gene is TRBV5-6, the J gene TRBJ2-7; D remains ambiguous. This CDR3 is 14 amino acids long. Trimming shortened V by 0 bases and J by 2 bases, and 9 bases separated the two germline ends. Germline loops: CDR1 SGHDT, CDR2 YYEEEE. The CDR3 nucleotides are TGTGCCAGCAGCTTGGGGGCAGGCGCCTACGAGCAGTACTTC. The encoded protein is CASSLGAGAYEQYF.

This chain links TRBV2 with TRBJ2-7; a weak D match, TRBD2 (5 bases). The germline CDR1 and CDR2 sequences are SNHLY and FYNNEI. The CDR3 is 12 residues long. The V end was cut by 5 bases, the J end by 6 bases, with 11 bases between. The CDR3 DNA reads TGTGCCAGCAGTCCTCAACTAGTCGAGCAGTACTTC. Translating it yields CASSPQLVEQYF.

The CDR3: CASSLAGPTDTQYF. The CDR3 nucleotides read TGTGCCAGCAGCTTAGCGGGCCCCACAGATACGCAGTATTTT. The chain couples TRBV7-2 to TRBJ2-3; D remains ambiguous. Germline V gives CDR1 SGHTA, CDR2 FQGNSA. There are 14 residues in the CDR3. Deletions cut 0 bases from V and 2 bases from J, with 6 bases between.

The chain carries TRBV29-1 and TRBJ1-4, with D hard to call. This CDR3 region has 13 residues. V lost 2 bases, J lost 7 bases, and 11 bases lay in between. CDR1 SQVTM and CDR2 ANQGSEA come from the germline V gene. CDR3: CSVESQGGEKLFF. The DNA for the CDR3 is TGCAGCGTTGAATCCCAAGGAGGTGAAAAACTGTTTTTT.

The gene calls are TRBV7-2 and TRBJ2-3; TRBD2 agrees at 7 bases. Trimming removed 5 bases from V and 0 bases from J; junction bases left unmatched: 8. The CDR3 length is 16 residues. In germline, CDR1 is SGHTA, CDR2 FQGNSA. CDR3 protein: CASSLGGSGSTDTQYF. CDR3 bases: TGTGCCAGCAGCCTGGGGGGGAGCGGGAGCACAGATACGCAGTATTTT.

In this sample, this clone turned up a few times. The gene calls are TRBV6-1 and TRBJ1-3; D is unclear. The CDR3 runs 12 residues. V lost 8 bases to trimming and J lost 5 bases, with 10 bases between them. Germline CDR1 reads MNHNS; CDR2 reads SASEGT. The CDR3 DNA reads TGTGCCAGCCAGGCACGGCGAAACACCATATATTTT. It encodes CASQARRNTIYF.

CDR3 protein: CASSTSGEIEAFF. Written as DNA, the CDR3 is TGTGCCAGCTCAACCTCAGGGGAGATCGAAGCTTTCTTT. The chain carries TRBV18 and TRBJ1-1; TRBD1 might be the D (6 bases). Trimming took 5 bases from V and 8 from J, leaving 15 bases between them. Germline assignment: CDR1 KGHSH and CDR2 LQKENI. This CDR3 is 13 amino acids long.

This clone has a single count. The rearrangement joins TRBV5-4 to TRBJ2-3; 8 bases line up with TRBD1. Looked up from germline, CDR1 is SGHNT and CDR2 is YYREEE (reference sequence). J was trimmed by 4 bases and V by 4 bases; bases with no gene match: 5. The CDR3 is made up of 14 amino acids. The CDR3 nucleotides are TGTGCCAGCAGCCCTACGACAGGGGCAGATACGCAGTATTTT. This encodes CASSPTTGADTQYF.

The V and J genes are TRBV5-1 and TRBJ2-1, with 7 positions matching TRBD2. V lost 4 bases to trimming and J lost 8 bases; unmatched junction nucleotides: 9. This CDR3 is 14 amino acids long. Germline assignment: CDR1 SGHRS and CDR2 YFSETQ. The CDR3 spells CASSTWTGGDEQFF. As DNA, the CDR3 is TGCGCCAGCAGCACCTGGACGGGGGGAGATGAGCAGTTCTTC.